This T cell receptor beta chain appears in the sequencing data of a study of cytomegalovirus exposure and HLA in healthy donors. Across the study: Of all 400 or so donors who were genotyped, 75% to 85% belonged to the Caucasian-associated ancestry cluster. The study, taken as a whole, reports: Later examination showed HLA-associated TCR beta chains had greater clonal expansion than equally common others.

The primer mix had 60 Vbeta and 13 Jbeta primers. Original processing methods: Approximately 11 million of the 80 million or so unique TCR beta chains counted in a later analysis were shared. Clones were sequenced by immunoSEQ multiplex PCR, and TCRdb holds only the in-frame ones, with some missing. Clone size and V and J calls were adopted from that table, with D and trimming inferred from the DNA. The listing records 150,000 or so clones. For this clone: Its antigen is still unknown.

Sequencing input: PBMCs. The origin of this receptor is a woman under 30 in good health and CMV-seronegative.

The DNA of the CDR3 is TGTGCCAGCAGTGAAGGGGGCAATATCTATGGCTACACCTTC. Translated, it gives CASSEGGNIYGYTF. This rearrangement joins TRBV6-1 to TRBJ1-2; possibly TRBD1 for D (5 bases). With 1 base removed from V and 4 bases from J, the gap between germline ends came to 10 bases. The CDR3 is made up of 14 amino acids. From germline, CDR1 is MNHNS and CDR2 SASEGT.